This passage covers 5 T cell receptor beta chains from one sample sequenced in a study of identical twins. TCRdb fed the 5' RACE reads into MiXCR, producing one record per CDR3 protein. This table holds 500,000 to 550,000 distinct CDR3 sequences, roughly a fifth found once. These same records also appear under a second study, on T cells expressing NK-cell markers.

Sequencing input: CD4+ T cells sorted from blood. Every receptor here comes from a woman aged 18-30 years in good health.

The gene calls are TRBV20-1 and TRBJ1-2; TRBD1 is a possible D gene (5 bases). This CDR3 is 13 amino acids long. Germline V gives CDR1 DFQATT, CDR2 SNEGSKA (reference sequence). Trimming cost V 6 bases and J 4 bases, with 15 bases left between them. This chain's CDR3 is CSASRERGYGYTF. CDR3 nucleotides: TGCAGTGCGAGCAGGGAGCGCGGCTATGGCTACACCTTC.

Only a few counts were recorded for this clonotype. The chain's CDR3 is CSVGNRGLNTEAFF. The CDR3 DNA sequence: TGCAGCGTTGGGAACAGGGGTCTGAACACTGAAGCTTTCTTT. This chain connects TRBV29-1 to TRBJ1-1; 7 bases are shared with TRBD1. The V and J ends lost 4 bases and 0 bases, in that order; junction bases with no gene match: 5. Per germline, CDR1 SQVTM and CDR2 ANQGSEA. This CDR3 has 14 amino acids.

The rearrangement uses TRBV6-2 or TRBV6-3 and TRBJ1-1; 8 bases fit TRBD1. The germline V gene has CDR1 MNHEY and CDR2 SVGEGT. This CDR3 comprises 12 residues. V lost 6 bases, J lost 10 bases, and 7 bases stayed unmatched. This CDR3 reads CASRTTGAIAFF. CDR3 DNA: TGTGCCAGCAGAACGACAGGGGCCATAGCTTTCTTT.

In its sample, this clonotype was seen many times. The gene calls are TRBV6-2 or TRBV6-3 and TRBJ2-1, with 8 bases identical to TRBD2. Germline lookup yields CDR1 MNHEY and CDR2 SVGEGT. J lost 6 bases, V lost 5 bases, and 12 bases had no gene match. The CDR3 loop spans 16 amino acids. The CDR3 region has the DNA TGTGCCAGCAGTCGGACCCCGGGACTAGGGTTCAATGAGCAGTTCTTC. As protein: CASSRTPGLGFNEQFF.

This clonotype has just a few counts. The CDR3 spells CASKGYEQYF. In DNA, the CDR3 is TGTGCCAGTAAGGGGTACGAGCAGTACTTC. This rearrangement joins TRBV19 to TRBJ2-7; D possibly corresponds to TRBD1 (5 bases). The CDR3 has 10 residues. Germline V lookup: CDR1 LNHDA, CDR2 SQIVND (reference sequence). V lost 7 bases to trimming and J lost 4 bases, with 5 bases between them. The full variable domain, with the rest looked up from reference TRBV19 and TRBJ2-7, is DGGITQSPKYLFRKEGQNVTLSCEQNLNHDAMYWYRQDPGQGLRLIYYSQIVNDFQKGDIAEGYSVSREKKESFPLTVTSAQKNPTAFYLCASKGYEQYFGPGTRLTVT.